A selection of T cell receptor beta chains follows, all from one sample in a study of CD8+CD57+ T cells in acquired aplastic anemia. One entry per CDR3 protein results from TCRdb running MiXCR on the reads. The table has just over 450,000 distinct CDR3 sequences, less than 35% seen once. The specimen sequenced was sorted CD4+, CD8+, or CD8+CD57+ T cells (not recorded which) from PBMCs. These receptors all come from a human donor with aplastic anemia. CDR3s include the opening cysteine and the closing phenylalanine or tryptophan. The D gene is left open where the match is weak. Only some rows state a clone size, as once, few, many or a class for expanded clones.

v_call	j_call	d_call	clone_size	cdr3_aa	cdr3_nt
TRBV10-3	TRBJ2-2	TRBD1	many	CAIMDRGVSNTGELFF	TGTGCCATCATGGACAGGGGAGTATCGAACACCGGGGAGCTGTTTTTT
TRBV2	TRBJ1-5	-	many	CASSARGRDQPQHF	TGTGCCAGCAGTGCCCGGGGGCGAGATCAGCCCCAGCATTTT
TRBV7-3	TRBJ1-1	-	few	CASIHSMNTEAFF	TGTGCCAGCATTCACAGTATGAACACTGAAGCTTTCTTT
TRBV7-9	TRBJ1-1	-	many	CASSLVFAEAFF	TGTGCCAGCAGCTTAGTATTTGCTGAAGCTTTCTTT
TRBV9	TRBJ2-3	-	few	CASSDRAPRDIDTQYF	TGTGCCAGCAGCGACCGGGCCCCAAGGGATATCGATACGCAGTATTTT
TRBV20-1	TRBJ1-1	-	-	CSARVSQVGNPEAFF	TGCAGTGCTAGAGTCTCGCAGGTGGGCAATCCTGAAGCTTTCTTT
TRBV25-1	TRBJ1-1	TRBD1	-	CASSDGQGSVNTEAFF	TGTGCCAGCAGTGATGGACAGGGTTCCGTGAACACTGAAGCTTTCTTT
TRBV9	TRBJ2-1	TRBD2	many	CASSVGPSGDGGQFF	TGTGCCAGCAGCGTAGGTCCTAGCGGGGACGGGGGGCAGTTCTTC
TRBV20-1	TRBJ1-4	TRBD1	-	CSATGDSLTNEKLFF	TGCAGTGCTACTGGGGACAGCTTAACTAATGAAAAACTGTTTTTT
TRBV9	TRBJ1-1	-	many	CASSAYRNTEAFF	TGTGCCAGCAGCGCCTACAGGAACACTGAAGCTTTCTTT
TRBV19	TRBJ1-5	-	many	CASTLRGFNQPQHF	TGTGCCAGTACCCTGCGGGGGTTTAATCAGCCCCAGCATTTT
TRBV7-3	TRBJ2-5	-	-	CASSFGRPQETQYF	TGTGCCAGCAGCTTTGGAAGACCCCAAGAGACCCAGTACTTC
TRBV4-3	TRBJ2-7	TRBD1	-	CASSQDRNAVDRVYEQYF	TGCGCCAGCAGCCAAGATAGGAACGCCGTGGACAGGGTGTACGAGCAGTACTTC
TRBV10-3	TRBJ1-2	TRBD1	many	CAISTRDRGAGYTF	TGTGCCATCAGTACGAGGGACAGGGGTGCTGGCTACACCTTC
TRBV29-1	TRBJ2-5	-	-	CSVYAGWRQETQYF	TGCAGCGTTTACGCAGGGTGGAGGCAAGAGACCCAGTACTTC
TRBV5-1	TRBJ2-7	TRBD2	many	CASSPGLAGDEQYF	TGCGCCAGCAGCCCCGGACTAGCGGGAGACGAGCAGTACTTC
TRBV20-1	TRBJ1-2	-	many	CSASGRNYGYTF	TGCAGTGCTAGCGGCAGAAACTATGGCTACACCTTC
TRBV11-2	TRBJ1-5	TRBD1	many	CASSSTGANQPQHF	TGTGCCAGCAGCTCAACAGGGGCAAATCAGCCCCAGCATTTT
TRBV15	TRBJ2-2	-	many	CATSSRWGNTGELFF	TGTGCCACCAGCAGCCGCTGGGGGAACACCGGGGAGCTGTTTTTT
TRBV15	TRBJ1-2	-	-	CATREGVTYGYTF	TGTGCCACCCGGGAGGGCGTAACCTATGGCTACACCTTC
TRBV2	TRBJ2-7	-	-	CASSSRGLPLGEQYF	TGTGCCAGCAGTTCCCGAGGTCTACCCCTGGGGGAGCAGTACTTC
TRBV24-1	TRBJ2-3	-	few	CATSDSRGTDTQYF	TGTGCCACCAGTGATTCGAGGGGCACAGATACGCAGTATTTT
TRBV29-1	TRBJ2-5	-	-	CSGGDLPFQETQYF	TGCAGCGGGGGGGACTTACCTTTCCAAGAGACCCAGTACTTC
TRBV7-9	TRBJ1-1	TRBD1	-	CASSLAGTGTRAFF	TGTGCCAGCAGCTTAGCCGGGACAGGAACCCGCGCTTTCTTT
TRBV2	TRBJ2-1	-	-	CASRVPSYEQFF	TGTGCCAGCAGAGTCCCGAGCTACGAGCAGTTCTTC
TRBV9	TRBJ2-1	-	-	CASSVGLTNYNEQFF	TGTGCCAGCAGCGTAGGCCTAACTAACTACAATGAGCAGTTCTTC
TRBV24-1	TRBJ1-2	-	-	CATSEQGDGYTF	TGTGCCACCAGTGAACAGGGCGATGGCTACACCTTC
TRBV20-1	TRBJ1-1	-	many	CSAVDITEAFF	TGCAGTGCTGTTGACATCACTGAAGCTTTCTTT
TRBV9	TRBJ1-3	-	-	CASSVGFGGTGNAIYF	TGTGCCAGCAGCGTAGGGTTTGGGGGTACTGGAAACGCCATATATTTT
TRBV24-1	TRBJ2-3	TRBD2	-	CATSDAGTSGGADTQYF	TGTGCCACCAGTGATGCAGGGACTAGCGGGGGAGCAGATACGCAGTATTTT
TRBV20-1	TRBJ1-2	-	few	CSARDSGLSYGYTF	TGCAGTGCTAGAGATAGCGGCCTGAGCTATGGCTACACCTTC
TRBV9	TRBJ2-1	-	many	CASSAGTSKFF	TGTGCCAGCAGCGCCGGGACAAGTAAGTTCTTC
TRBV20-1	TRBJ2-7	TRBD2	-	CSAPPTSGTVSYEQYF	TGCAGTGCACCTCCGACTAGCGGGACAGTCTCCTACGAGCAGTACTTC
TRBV5-4	TRBJ2-3	-	-	CASSLVVGDTQYF	TGTGCCAGCAGCTTGGTAGTCGGAGATACGCAGTATTTT
TRBV7-3	TRBJ2-2	-	many	CASSLGLNTGELFF	TGTGCCAGCAGTTTGGGACTTAACACCGGGGAGCTGTTTTTT
TRBV19	TRBJ1-1	-	-	CASKAARGPIEAFF	TGTGCCAGTAAGGCAGCCCGCGGACCGATTGAAGCTTTCTTT
TRBV25-1	TRBJ2-3	TRBD2	-	CASSPGLAGIADTQYF	TGTGCCAGCAGTCCGGGACTAGCGGGAATAGCGGATACGCAGTATTTT
TRBV7-9	TRBJ1-4	-	-	CAGSRAGTENEKLFF	TGTGCCGGCAGCAGGGCCGGGACGGAAAATGAAAAACTGTTTTTT
TRBV11-2	TRBJ1-6	-	-	CASSPQTVSNSPLHF	TGTGCCAGCAGCCCCCAGACGGTATCCAATTCACCCCTCCACTTT
TRBV6-1	TRBJ2-1	TRBD2	-	CASSPMPGGKDNEQFF	TGTGCCAGCAGTCCAATGCCGGGGGGAAAGGACAATGAGCAGTTCTTC
TRBV25-1	TRBJ2-7	-	once	CAWSGGRYEQYF	TGTGCCTGGAGTGGAGGTCGATACGAGCAGTACTTC
TRBV9	TRBJ2-5	-	-	CASSLGGLQETQYF	TGTGCCAGCAGCCTCGGGGGGCTCCAAGAGACCCAGTACTTC